This T cell receptor (beta chain) derives from a study of T cell repertoires in cytomegalovirus infection. Study overall: Matching HLA type and CMV infection were both indicated by public TCR beta signatures. Study-level results: Cumulated frequencies of public TCR beta families served to identify carriers of CMV plus the relevant HLA. HLA-C-restricted CMV clonotypes gave the most frequent clonotype in two of eight donors.

CDR3 length: 16 residues. Per germline, CDR1 SEHNR and CDR2 FQNEAQ (reference sequence). In regard to this clonotype: Its specificity is not known. The junction departs from the called germline gene at one end, perhaps through a read error.

TCRdb reanalysed the reads using MiXCR and keeps one entry per CDR3 protein. The sample lists around 630,000 distinct CDR3 sequences, roughly 26% seen once, with less than 10% in the top ten. The source material was CD8+ T cells from PBMCs. This TCR derives from a human donor in good health (CMV status not recorded). Some clones in this sample may be carry-over from other donors' samples. The gene calls are TRBV7-9 and TRBJ1-4; D unresolved. The CDR3 reads CTSRRTEPPTNEKLFF. The CDR3 DNA reads as TGTACCAGCCGACGGACCGAGCCGCCAACTAATGAAAAACTGTTTTTT.